Below, one T cell receptor beta chain is given with its context. Its antigen is currently not known. No much larger clone is present one base from it, and per-base qualities are unavailable. This entry comes from a study of PD-1 blockade in classical Hodgkin lymphoma (dated by TCRdb to 2020 to 2021). Turning to the overall study: Nivolumab dosing was 3 mg/kg intravenously every 2 weeks, continuing until either disease progression or unacceptable toxicity. A peripheral blood immune signature of response to PD-1 blockade in classical Hodgkin lymphoma was defined using TCR beta sequencing and CyTOF.

The CDR3, cysteine through phenylalanine, is 11 amino acids long. Here the CDR3 DNA is all that survives: 33 bases in frame from base 1. The germline V gene (reference sequence) supplies CDR1 DFQATT and CDR2 SNEGSKA. Explained via the paper, the time point label denotes: cycle 4 day 1 (C4D1), after 6 weeks of nivolumab. All trial patients had relapsed after autologous stem cell transplantation, with cohorts A, B and C differing in prior brentuximab vedotin exposure. Using a Miltenyi CD4+ T cell isolation kit, CD4+ T cells were purified from thawed PBMCs through magnetic negative selection. The trial cohort included 50 to 70 patients with relapsed/refractory classical Hodgkin lymphoma, and each patient had a best overall response of complete response, partial response or progressive disease. Trial patients were treated with single-agent nivolumab in the multi-cohort phase II CheckMate 205 trial. An independent review committee assessed best overall response by applying the 2007 International Working Group response criteria. Trial PBMCs were collected immediately before nivolumab initiation (C1D1) and during therapy at cycle 2 day 1 and cycle 4 day 1. After peripheral blood was drawn into 8 mL Vacutainer Cell Preparation Tubes, PBMCs were isolated by centrifugation and then cryopreserved. Purified CD4+ and CD8+ fractions were prepared only for cases with an additional available PBMC sample. On LS columns in a quadroMACS separator, the magnetically labelled cells were depleted, and the flow-through was collected as the purified fraction.

Paper-wide results and their limitations: The study was limited to a single clinical trial cohort, and causes of repertoire differences, possibly disease activity or prior therapy, remained undefined. Baseline diversity similar to that of newly diagnosed patients was observed in trial patients achieving complete response, whereas significantly lower diversity was observed in partial responders and progressors. By C4D1, a significant rise was seen in CD4+ TCR diversity but not in CD8+ TCR diversity (p=0.0027 vs p=0.16), and the rise was most apparent among complete responders (p=0.02). Diversity was lower in patients who began nivolumab less than 1 year after ASCT, so these patients were left out of later analyses to avoid confounding by immune reconstitution. Baseline TCR diversity was reported as lower in newly diagnosed patients than in healthy donors, and lower still in relapsed/refractory patients.

Genomic DNA was extracted with the Qiagen DNeasy kit from unsorted PBMCs and from negatively selected CD4+ and CD8+ fractions. TCR beta CDR3 regions were amplified by immunoSEQ multiplex PCR using primers annealing to V and J segments. Amplification bias was minimized using a synthetic immune receptor repertoire, and residual bias was removed computationally after sequencing. Under the source paper's analysis protocol: Custom Python scripts were used to quantify repertoire diversity as the Shannon entropy index. Unsorted, CD4+ and CD8+ repertoires were analyzed separately, except for combined analyses in which CD4+ and CD8+ sequences were merged in silico. Clonal expansion was defined as a frequency increase of at least 2-fold after treatment compared with C1D1, and clones undetected at baseline were assigned a pseudocount of 0.5. Clones with 0 or 1 copy at C1D1 were defined as singleton clones, while clones with 2 or more copies were defined as non-singleton clones. Clones expanded in unsorted samples were labelled as CD4+, CD8+ or unknown by matching protein sequences in sorted samples from the same patient. Diversity changes from C1D1 to C4D1 were tested in paired samples using Wilcoxon tests. TCRdb's version of the immuneACCESS table is confined to in-frame rearrangements and falls short of the full clone set. An unresolved V gene accounts for under half of the shortfall where checked; the remainder is of unknown origin. That table supplies the V and J calls and clone size; D and trimming were determined from the DNA. This sample lists some 30,000 clones; about 86% were detected once. The top ten hold approximately 0.81% of the sample.

The V and J genes are TRBV20-1 and TRBJ1-3; confidence is insufficient to name the D gene. The sample consisted of CD4+ T cells from blood, taken before the fourth cycle of nivolumab. This receptor was taken from a human donor with classical Hodgkin lymphoma. The CDR3 region: CSGDSGNTIYF. The DNA sequence follows: TGCAGCGGAGACTCTGGAAACACCATATATTTT.